The following is a T cell receptor (beta chain) sequence with its context. The data were obtained in a study of blood T cell repertoires in COVID-19. Study-wide background: T cells, B-cell-depleted T cells, or PBMCs supplied cDNA or gDNA.

Authors' methods: For nucleated cells, counts were estimated from reference gene primer amplification. The protocol was immunoSEQ multiplex PCR, while the TCRdb copy is restricted to in-frame clones and leaves out a portion. The DNA was the basis for D and trimming; V, J and clone size are from that table. The table has 100,000 to 150,000 clones, more than 80% seen once. V lost 3 bases and J 7 bases, leaving 22 bases between the germline ends. Germline CDR1 and CDR2: SGDLS and YYNGEE. The CDR3 runs 16 residues. What was sequenced was peripheral blood. The sequence came from a woman between 55 and 75 years old with acute or convalescent COVID-19. The V gene is TRBV9, the J gene TRBJ1-1; tentative D call: TRBD1 (6 bases). This CDR3 is CASSASVSLDSHEAFF. CDR3 sequence (DNA): TGTGCCAGCAGCGCAAGTGTTTCCCTGGACAGCCATGAAGCTTTCTTT. The complete variable domain, with remaining parts taken from reference TRBV9 and TRBJ1-1, reads DSGVTQTPKHLITATGQRVTLRCSPRSGDLSVYWYQQSLDQGLQFLIQYYNGEERAKGNILERFSAQQFPDLHSELNLSSLELGDSALYFCASSASVSLDSHEAFFGQGTRLTVV.